A selection of T cell receptor beta chains follows, all from one sample in a study of blood T cell repertoires in COVID-19. Assay: immunoSEQ multiplex PCR; the TCRdb copy retains only in-frame clones and omits some. The sample carries around 250,000 clones, about 90% recorded once. The sequenced sample was PBMCs or T cells enriched from blood (not recorded which). These receptors came from a human donor in a cohort exposed to, infected with or recovered from COVID-19 (not recorded which). The donor label of this sample is uncertain. Each CDR3 is given with its conserved first and last residue. The D gene is left open where the match is weak. The size field is filled for only some rows; it gives once, few, many or a size class.

D,size,V,J,DNA,CDR3
TRBD1,.,TRBV2,TRBJ1-5,TGTGCCAGCAGTGAAGCGACAGGGAATCAGCCCCAGCATTTT,CASSEATGNQPQHF
.,.,TRBV6-1,TRBJ1-5,TGTGCCAGCAGTGAAGAGACAGGTTATAGCAATCAGCCCCAGCATTTT,CASSEETGYSNQPQHF
TRBD2,.,TRBV7-2,TRBJ2-5,TGTGCCAGCAGCTTTGGGACTAGCGGGGTACCATCTCAAGAGACCCAGTACTTC,CASSFGTSGVPSQETQYF
TRBD2,.,TRBV11-2,TRBJ2-3,TGTGCCAGCAGCTCCCTTCAGACTAGCGGGGTGAGAGATACGCAGTATTTT,CASSSLQTSGVRDTQYF
TRBD1,.,TRBV19,TRBJ2-7,TGTGCCAGTAGTCGGGACAGCTACGAGCAGTACTTC,CASSRDSYEQYF
.,.,TRBV19,TRBJ1-1,TGTGCCAGTAGGGAAGACTTTGAAGCTTTCTTT,CASREDFEAFF
TRBD1,.,TRBV12-3/TRBV12-4,TRBJ1-5,TGTGCCAGCAGTACAGGGGCCATTGAGCCCCAGCATTTT,CASSTGAIEPQHF
.,.,TRBV5-1,TRBJ2-2,TGCGCCAGCAGCTTGGTGGAGGCCACCGGGGAGCTGTTTTTT,CASSLVEATGELFF
TRBD1,.,TRBV5-4,TRBJ2-7,TGTGCCAGCAGCCCGGGGACAGAACCCTACGAGCAGTACTTC,CASSPGTEPYEQYF
.,once,TRBV3-1/TRBV3-2,TRBJ1-2,TGTGCCAGCAGGGGGCGGACCCTTTTTGACTACACCTTC,CASRGRTLFDYTF
TRBD1,.,TRBV11-2,TRBJ2-7,TGTGCCAGCAGCTCGGACAGGGGGAGCTACGAGCAGTACTTC,CASSSDRGSYEQYF
.,.,TRBV30,TRBJ1-3,TGTGCCTGGAGAAGAGCAGGGAATGGAAACACCATATATTTT,CAWRRAGNGNTIYF
.,.,TRBV2,TRBJ1-2,TGTGCCAGCCGGACAGCGCGAAGTTGGGACTATGGCTACACCTTC,CASRTARSWDYGYTF
.,.,TRBV29-1,TRBJ1-3,TGCAGCGTAGCCCCCGAGGGAAACACCATATATTTT,CSVAPEGNTIYF
.,.,TRBV28,TRBJ1-5,TGTGCCAGCAGTTTAACAGGGAAAAATAATGGGCCCCAGCATTTT,CASSLTGKNNGPQHF
.,.,TRBV18,TRBJ1-1,TGTGCCAGCTCTCTCTCAGAGAACACTGAAGCTTTCTTT,CASSLSENTEAFF
.,.,TRBV19,TRBJ2-5,TGTGCCAGTAGTATACAGGGGCAGGAGACCCAGTACTTC,CASSIQGQETQYF
TRBD2,.,TRBV18,TRBJ2-1,TGTGCCAGCTCACGCGGGGGGCAGAATTACAATGAGCAGTTCTTC,CASSRGGQNYNEQFF
.,.,TRBV9,TRBJ1-1,TGTGCCAGCAGCTCCGCGTGGGAGACGAACACTGAAGCTTTCTTT,CASSSAWETNTEAFF
.,.,TRBV30,TRBJ1-1,TGTGCCTGGGCCCGGGTGAACACTGAAGCTTTCTTT,CAWARVNTEAFF
TRBD1,.,TRBV18,TRBJ2-1,TGTGCCAGCTCACCTCGGTACAGGGGCGCCGATGAGCAGTTCTTC,CASSPRYRGADEQFF
TRBD1,.,TRBV2,TRBJ2-7,TGTGCCAGCGCCTCCGGGACAGGGGCCTACGAGCAGTACTTC,CASASGTGAYEQYF
.,.,TRBV5-4,TRBJ1-2,TGTGCCAGCAGCGACAGCAAATATGGCTACACCTTC,CASSDSKYGYTF
.,.,TRBV7-3,TRBJ2-3,TGTGCCAGCAGCTTCGGTTCTGCAACAGATACGCAGTATTTT,CASSFGSATDTQYF
.,.,TRBV28,TRBJ2-5,TGTGCCAGCAGTTTACCGGGAGAAGAGACCCAGTACTTC,CASSLPGEETQYF
TRBD1,.,TRBV27,TRBJ1-1,TGTGCCAGCAGGATTGACAGGGCCACTGAAGCTTTCTTT,CASRIDRATEAFF
.,.,TRBV7-8,TRBJ1-2,TGTGCCAGTACCGAGATCGGTTATGGCTACACCTTC,CASTEIGYGYTF
.,.,TRBV6-2/TRBV6-3,TRBJ1-3,TGTGCCAGCCGCCCCCGACAAGGACAGAGACGAAACACCATATATTTT,CASRPRQGQRRNTIYF
.,.,TRBV6-5,TRBJ2-7,TGTGCCAGCAGTTTCGGCTACGAGCAGTACTTC,CASSFGYEQYF
TRBD1,once,TRBV19,TRBJ2-2,TGTGCCAGTAGTATAATTTGGGACAGTCACACCGGGGAGCTGTTTTTT,CASSIIWDSHTGELFF
TRBD1,.,TRBV27,TRBJ1-5,TGTGCCAGCAGTCACCGGGACAGGGTGCAGCATTTT,CASSHRDRVQHF
TRBD2,.,TRBV27,TRBJ2-1,TGTGCCAGCAGTTTAGGGACTAGCTACAATGAGCAGTTCTTC,CASSLGTSYNEQFF
.,.,TRBV19,TRBJ2-2,TGTGCCAGTAGTATACCGACCGGGGAGCTGTTTTTT,CASSIPTGELFF
TRBD1,once,TRBV19,TRBJ1-1,TGTGCCAGTAGTGCAACACAGGGGCTTTCGAACACTGAAGCTTTCTTT,CASSATQGLSNTEAFF
.,.,TRBV9,TRBJ2-3,TGTGCCAGCAGCGTAGTTTTTTCGGATACGCAGTATTTT,CASSVVFSDTQYF
TRBD2,.,TRBV3-1/TRBV3-2,TRBJ2-3,TGTGCCAGCAGCCGGCAGGTAGCGGGGGACAGCACAGATACGCAGTATTTT,CASSRQVAGDSTDTQYF
TRBD2,.,TRBV11-2,TRBJ2-3,TGTGCCAGCAGCTTCGGACTAGCGGGGGGGAGGGTGGATACGCAGTATTTT,CASSFGLAGGRVDTQYF
.,.,TRBV7-9,TRBJ2-5,TGTGCCAGCAGATCCGAGGAGGTGCGGGGGCCCGGTGGGACCCAGTACTTC,CASRSEEVRGPGGTQYF
TRBD1,.,TRBV2,TRBJ2-3,TGTGCCAGCAGAGCCCGGACAGGGGGAGGGTCAGATACGCAGTATTTT,CASRARTGGGSDTQYF
TRBD1,.,TRBV7-2,TRBJ2-7,TGTGCCAGCAGCCCAGGGGGGACAGGGGGTTACGAGCAGTACTTC,CASSPGGTGGYEQYF
TRBD1,.,TRBV19,TRBJ1-1,TGTGCCACCCGACAGGGGAACACTGAAGCTTTCTTT,CATRQGNTEAFF
TRBD1,.,TRBV27,TRBJ1-4,TGTGCCAGCAGTGACAGGGGTTCCCCTAATGAAAAACTGTTTTTT,CASSDRGSPNEKLFF
.,.,TRBV12-3/TRBV12-4,TRBJ1-2,TGTGCCAGCAGTGCCGGGGGGAACTATGGCTACACCTTC,CASSAGGNYGYTF
TRBD1,.,TRBV5-3,TRBJ1-6,TGTGCCAGAAGCTTGTGGGTGCGGGACAGGGTGTTATATTCACCCCTCCACTTT,CARSLWVRDRVLYSPLHF
.,.,TRBV19,TRBJ2-7,TGTGCCAGTAGTAGGACGGGGGGCCGCTACGAGCAGTACTTC,CASSRTGGRYEQYF
TRBD1,.,TRBV9,TRBJ1-2,TGTGCCAGCAGCGTAAGCCGGGACAGGCGATATGGCTACACCTTC,CASSVSRDRRYGYTF
.,few,TRBV12-3/TRBV12-4,TRBJ2-7,TGTGCCAGCAGTCCAGCCTACGAGCAGTACTTC,CASSPAYEQYF
.,.,TRBV29-1,TRBJ1-2,TGCAGCGTTGGACAGGCAGATGGCTACACCTTC,CSVGQADGYTF
TRBD2,.,TRBV6-6,TRBJ2-7,TGTGCCAGCAGTTACTCGAGCGGGGGGGCCGGGGAGCAGTACTTC,CASSYSSGGAGEQYF
TRBD1,.,TRBV27,TRBJ2-7,TGTGCCAGCAGTTTAAGGACAGGGTACGAGCAGTACTTC,CASSLRTGYEQYF
TRBD1,.,TRBV28,TRBJ1-2,TGTGCCAGCAGTCCTTTCGACAGGGTAGCTAACTATGGCTACACCTTC,CASSPFDRVANYGYTF
.,.,TRBV11-2,TRBJ1-3,TGTGCCAGCAGCCTCCCGGGAGCGTCTGGAAACACCATATATTTT,CASSLPGASGNTIYF
.,.,TRBV2,TRBJ2-7,TGTGCCAGCAGTGAAGGGGCAGGGCCCTACGAGCAGTACTTC,CASSEGAGPYEQYF